The 17 T cell receptor beta chains presented below share a single source sample, sequenced in a study of Ad26.COV2.S vaccination and SARS-CoV-2 variants. Only in-frame clones appear in the TCRdb table, and some are missing; sequencing was by immunoSEQ multiplex PCR. The table lists around 320,000 clones, roughly 87% of them singletons. As to treatment: around 19 received Ad26.COV2.S at low or high dose, single or two shots; roughly five received placebo; per-sample allocation not given. Day 63 after the first vaccine or placebo injection was the time point for sampling. Sequencing was performed on peripheral blood, taken in a trial of Ad26.COV2.S vaccine versus placebo. These TCRs come from a person aged 18-65 years who received the Ad26.COV2.S COVID-19 vaccine or a placebo.

V is TRBV6-5 and J is TRBJ1-2; the match to TRBD1 covers 11 bases. The CDR3 has 14 amino acids. V trimming: 5 bases; J trimming: 7 bases; junction bases outside the gene matches: 6. Germline V gene data show CDR1 as MNHEY and CDR2 as SVGAGI. The CDR3 sequence: CASSNGQGAGGYTF. In DNA, the CDR3 is TGTGCCAGCAGTAACGGACAGGGGGCGGGTGGCTACACCTTC.

This clone appeared a single time. The chain combines TRBV5-1 with TRBJ1-1; D not certain. Germline assignment: CDR1 SGHRS and CDR2 YFSETQ. V lost 4 bases and J 6 bases, leaving 10 bases between the germline ends. The CDR3 has 12 residues. CDR3 in amino acids: CASSPAGAEAFF. CDR3 DNA sequence: TGCGCCAGCAGCCCCGCCGGTGCTGAAGCTTTCTTT.

About this clone: The same CDR3 arises from other DNA sequences in this sample as well. The V and J genes are TRBV9 and TRBJ1-1; D might be TRBD1 (5 bases). Germline-derived CDR1 and CDR2 are SGDLS and YYNGEE. The V end was cut by 4 bases, the J end by 2 bases, with 9 bases between. CDR3 length: 13 amino acids. The CDR3, as DNA: TGTGCCAGCAGCCCGGGACCCAACACTGAAGCTTTCTTT. Protein: CASSPGPNTEAFF.

The chain uses TRBV6-2 or TRBV6-3 and TRBJ2-7, with D possibly called TRBD1 or TRBD2 (5 bases each). CDR3 length: 14 amino acids. V was shortened by 5 bases and J by 6 bases, with 17 bases between the two germline ends. CDR1 and CDR2 from the germline V gene are MNHEY and SVGEGT. CDR3 nucleotides: TGTGCCAGCAGTCTACAGGTCAGCGGAGGCGAGCAGTACTTC. This encodes CASSLQVSGGEQYF.

This rearrangement joins TRBV6-1 to TRBJ2-7, with D perhaps TRBD1 or TRBD2 (6 bases each). Germline loops: CDR1 MNHNS, CDR2 SASEGT. The CDR3 contains 17 residues. V gave up 2 bases and J gave up 3 bases, with 20 bases separating them. CDR3 sequence (DNA): TGTGCCAGCAGTGAACCCTCACTCGGGGGCGGGCTCTACGAGCAGTACTTC. Its protein is CASSEPSLGGGLYEQYF.

The chain combines TRBV6-5 with TRBJ2-7, with D hard to call. Germline values: CDR1 MNHEY, CDR2 SVGAGI. The ends were cut back, 6 bases at V and 5 bases at J, with 20 bases in the middle. CDR3 length equals 15 residues. DNA for the CDR3: TGTGCCAGCAGGCCCCCTGGGCCCCGGATGCACGAGCAGTACTTC. Its translation is CASRPPGPRMHEQYF.

The CDR3 sequence: CAISGGQGYTEAFF. In DNA, the CDR3 is TGTGCCATCAGTGGCGGACAGGGCTACACTGAAGCTTTCTTT. The gene calls are TRBV10-3 and TRBJ1-1, with 8 bases identical to TRBD1. The germline V gene encodes CDR1 ENHRY and CDR2 SYGVKD. The CDR3 runs to 14 residues. Trimming removed 4 bases from V and 3 bases from J; junction bases left unmatched: 4.

The rearrangement uses TRBV3-1 (or the pseudogene TRBV3-2) and TRBJ1-2; TRBD1 might be the D (5 bases). V was trimmed by 1 base and J by 4 bases, leaving 13 bases between them. Germline V gene sequence: CDR1 LGHDT, CDR2 YNNKEL (reference sequence). The CDR3 totals 15 residues. The CDR3 coding sequence is TGTGCCAGCAGCCAAGTCGTGCGAACAGGCTATGGCTACACCTTC. Amino acid sequence: CASSQVVRTGYGYTF.

The chain couples TRBV18 to TRBJ2-3, with TRBD1 matching 10 bases. V lost 4 bases to trimming and J lost 4 bases; unmatched junction nucleotides: 8. From germline, CDR1 is KGHSH and CDR2 LQKENI. The CDR3 contains 16 residues. In DNA form, the CDR3 reads TGTGCCAGCTCACGTACCGGGACAGGGGTCGCAGATACGCAGTATTTT. It specifies CASSRTGTGVADTQYF.

V usage is TRBV11-2 and J usage is TRBJ1-5; possible D gene TRBD1, 5 bases. This CDR3 is 14 amino acids long. Trimming left V 3 bases short and J 6 bases short, with 12 bases between. The germline V gene encodes CDR1 SGHAT and CDR2 FQNNGV. The CDR3 region is CASSFGGEGQPQHF. The CDR3 coding sequence is TGTGCCAGCAGCTTCGGGGGAGAGGGTCAGCCCCAGCATTTT. The whole variable domain, remainder taken from reference TRBV11-2 and TRBJ1-5, is EAGVAQSPRYKIIEKRQSVAFWCNPISGHATLYWYQQILGQGPKLLIQFQNNGVVDDSQLPKDRFSAERLKGVDSTLKIQPAKLEDSAVYLCASSFGGEGQPQHFGDGTRLSIL.

The V call is TRBV2, the J call TRBJ2-7; TRBD2 aligns across 9 bases. Germline assignment: CDR1 SNHLY and CDR2 FYNNEI. Trimming at V came to 1 base and at J to 2 bases, leaving 3 bases not matched to a gene. This CDR3 has 15 residues. CDR3 loop: CASSEEASGAYEQYF. The CDR3 DNA sequence: TGTGCCAGCAGTGAAGAGGCTAGCGGGGCCTACGAGCAGTACTTC.

The V gene is TRBV28, the J gene TRBJ1-4; no firm D call. Per germline, CDR1 MDHEN and CDR2 SYDVKM. The ends were cut back, 4 bases at V and 7 bases at J, with 16 bases in the middle. The CDR3 runs 15 residues. The CDR3 DNA follows: TGTGCCAGCAGTTCCCGTCGGACGGGTTTTGAAAAACTGTTTTTT. Amino acid sequence: CASSSRRTGFEKLFF.

The V and J genes are TRBV7-2 and TRBJ1-1; weak D call: TRBD1 (5 bases). There are 14 residues in the CDR3. Trimming stripped 1 base from V and 1 base from J, with 7 bases between. Germline V lookup: CDR1 SGHTA, CDR2 FQGNSA. CDR3 in DNA: TGTGCCAGCAGCTTAGATGGGGCGAACACTGAAGCTTTCTTT. Translated, it gives CASSLDGANTEAFF.

The chain carries TRBV7-6 and TRBJ2-7; the match to TRBD2 covers 12 bases. The CDR3 is 17 residues long. V was pared by 5 bases and J by 0 bases, with 8 bases of the junction left unmatched. Germline values: CDR1 SGHVS, CDR2 FNYEAQ. The CDR3 sequence: CASSVGLAGPYSYEQYF. CDR3 sequence (DNA): TGTGCCAGCAGCGTAGGACTAGCGGGGCCATACTCCTACGAGCAGTACTTC.

This rearrangement joins TRBV19 to TRBJ2-1, with D perhaps being TRBD1 or TRBD2 (5 bases each). CDR1 is LNHDA and CDR2 is SQIVND in the germline V gene (reference sequence). The CDR3 sequence is 12 residues long. The V gene lost 5 bases and the J gene lost 7 bases, with 9 bases spanning the gap. CDR3 in DNA: TGTGCCAGTAGTCTGGGACCGAATGAGCAGTTCTTC. Translated, it gives CASSLGPNEQFF.

The V gene is TRBV27, the J gene TRBJ2-2; TRBD1 is a possible D gene (6 bases). The CDR3 runs to 16 residues. V shed 6 bases and J shed 1 base, with 15 bases lying between them. Germline CDR1 MNHEY, CDR2 SMNVEV (reference sequence). The CDR3 DNA is TGTGCCAGCAGATCATCCGGGACACTGAACACCGGGGAGCTGTTTTTT. Its translation is CASRSSGTLNTGELFF.

This chain links TRBV7-9 with TRBJ1-2; D is uncertain. Germline V gene lookup returns CDR1 SEHNR and CDR2 FQNEAQ (reference sequence). V dropped 8 bases and J dropped 4 bases, with 8 bases sitting between them. This CDR3 region has 11 residues. For the CDR3, the DNA is TGTGCCAGCGGAGGATTCTATGGCTACACCTTC. Its protein product is CASGGFYGYTF.